This T cell receptor (beta chain) was obtained from a study of cytomegalovirus exposure and HLA in healthy donors. PCR primers comprised 60 Vbeta and 13 Jbeta primers. TCRdb's copy holds only in-frame clones and misses some; the assay was immunoSEQ multiplex PCR. The table records some 200,000 clones, around 83% of them present only once. The receptor was derived from a woman aged 40 to 49 in good health and CMV-seronegative. The sample taken for sequencing was PBMCs.

CDR3 coding DNA: TGTGCCAGTACCTTCAAAGCGAACACTGAAGCTTTCTTT. Protein product: CASTFKANTEAFF. The chain carries TRBV19 and TRBJ1-1; no clear D. Trimming left V 7 bases short and J 1 base short, with 10 bases between. The CDR3 has 13 amino acids. CDR1 and CDR2 from the germline V gene are LNHDA and SQIVND (reference sequence).